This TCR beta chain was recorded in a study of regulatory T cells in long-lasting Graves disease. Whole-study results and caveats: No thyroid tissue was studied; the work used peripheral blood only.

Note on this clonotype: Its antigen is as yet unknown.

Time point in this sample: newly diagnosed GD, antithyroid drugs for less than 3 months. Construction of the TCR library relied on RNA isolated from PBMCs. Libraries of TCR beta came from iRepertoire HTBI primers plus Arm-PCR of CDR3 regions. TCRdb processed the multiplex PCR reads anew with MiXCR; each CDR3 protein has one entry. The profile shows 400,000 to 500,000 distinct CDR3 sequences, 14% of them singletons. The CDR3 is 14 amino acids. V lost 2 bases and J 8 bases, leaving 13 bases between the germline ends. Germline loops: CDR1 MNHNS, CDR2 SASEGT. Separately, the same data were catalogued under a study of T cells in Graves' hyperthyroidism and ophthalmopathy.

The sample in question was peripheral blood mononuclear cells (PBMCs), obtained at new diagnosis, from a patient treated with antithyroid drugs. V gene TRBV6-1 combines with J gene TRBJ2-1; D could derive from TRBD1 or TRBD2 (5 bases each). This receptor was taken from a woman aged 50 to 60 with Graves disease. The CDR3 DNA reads TGTGCCAGCAGTGAAAGTGGGACGGAATATGAGCAGTTCTTC. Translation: CASSESGTEYEQFF.